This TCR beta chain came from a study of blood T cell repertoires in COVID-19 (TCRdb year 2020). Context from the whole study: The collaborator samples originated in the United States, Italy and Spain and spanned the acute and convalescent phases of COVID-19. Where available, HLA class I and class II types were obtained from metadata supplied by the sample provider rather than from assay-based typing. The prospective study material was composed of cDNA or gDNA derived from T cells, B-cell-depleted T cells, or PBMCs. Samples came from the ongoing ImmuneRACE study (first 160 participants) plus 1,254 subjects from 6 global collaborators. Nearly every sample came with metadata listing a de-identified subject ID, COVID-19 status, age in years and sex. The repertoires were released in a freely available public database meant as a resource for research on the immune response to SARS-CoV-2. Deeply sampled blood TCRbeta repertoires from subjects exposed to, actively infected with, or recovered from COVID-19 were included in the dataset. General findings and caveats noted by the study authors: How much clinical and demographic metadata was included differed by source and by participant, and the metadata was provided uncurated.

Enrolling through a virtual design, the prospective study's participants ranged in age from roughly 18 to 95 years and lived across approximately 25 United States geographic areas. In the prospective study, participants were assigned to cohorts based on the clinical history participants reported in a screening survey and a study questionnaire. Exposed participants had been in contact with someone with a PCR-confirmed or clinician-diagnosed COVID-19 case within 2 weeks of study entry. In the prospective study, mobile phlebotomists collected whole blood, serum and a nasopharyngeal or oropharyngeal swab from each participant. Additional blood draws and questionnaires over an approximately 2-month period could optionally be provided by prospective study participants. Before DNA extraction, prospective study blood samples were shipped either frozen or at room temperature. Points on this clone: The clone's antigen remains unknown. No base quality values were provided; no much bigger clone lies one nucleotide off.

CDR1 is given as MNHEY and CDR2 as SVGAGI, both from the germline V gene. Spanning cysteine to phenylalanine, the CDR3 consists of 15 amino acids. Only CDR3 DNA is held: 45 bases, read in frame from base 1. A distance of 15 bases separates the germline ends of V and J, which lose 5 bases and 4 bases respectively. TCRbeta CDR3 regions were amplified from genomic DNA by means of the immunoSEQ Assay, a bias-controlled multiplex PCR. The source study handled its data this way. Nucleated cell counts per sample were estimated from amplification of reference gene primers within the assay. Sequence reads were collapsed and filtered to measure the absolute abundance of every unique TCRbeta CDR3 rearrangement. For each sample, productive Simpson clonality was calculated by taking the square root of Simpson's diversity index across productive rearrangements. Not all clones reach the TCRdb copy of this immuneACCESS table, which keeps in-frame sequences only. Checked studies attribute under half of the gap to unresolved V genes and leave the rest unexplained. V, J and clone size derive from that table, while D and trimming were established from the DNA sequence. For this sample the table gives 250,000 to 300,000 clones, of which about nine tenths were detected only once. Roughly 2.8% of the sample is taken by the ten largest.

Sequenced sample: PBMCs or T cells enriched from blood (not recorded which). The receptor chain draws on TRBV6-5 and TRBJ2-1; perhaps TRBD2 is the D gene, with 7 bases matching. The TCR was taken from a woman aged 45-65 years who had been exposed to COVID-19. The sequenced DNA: TGTGCCAGCAGTCAGTGGGCGGGGGCGTACAATGAGCAGTTCTTC. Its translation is CASSQWAGAYNEQFF.